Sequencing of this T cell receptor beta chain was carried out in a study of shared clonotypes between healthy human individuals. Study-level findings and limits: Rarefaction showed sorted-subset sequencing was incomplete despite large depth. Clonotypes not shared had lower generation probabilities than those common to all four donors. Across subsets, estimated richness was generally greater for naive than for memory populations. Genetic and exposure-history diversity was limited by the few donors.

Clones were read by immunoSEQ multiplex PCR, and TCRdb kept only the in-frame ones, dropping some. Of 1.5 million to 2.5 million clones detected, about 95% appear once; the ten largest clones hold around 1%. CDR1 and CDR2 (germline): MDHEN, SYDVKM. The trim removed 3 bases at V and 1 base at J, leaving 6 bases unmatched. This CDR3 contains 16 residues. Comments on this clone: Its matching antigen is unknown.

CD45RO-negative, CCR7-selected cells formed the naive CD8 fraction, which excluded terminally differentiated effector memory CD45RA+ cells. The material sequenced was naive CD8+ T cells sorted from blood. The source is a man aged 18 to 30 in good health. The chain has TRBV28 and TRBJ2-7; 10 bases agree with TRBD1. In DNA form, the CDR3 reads TGTGCCAGCAGTTTCGTAACGGGACAGGGGTCCTACGAGCAGTACTTC. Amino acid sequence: CASSFVTGQGSYEQYF. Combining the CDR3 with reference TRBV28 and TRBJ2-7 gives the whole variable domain DVKVTQSSRYLVKRTGEKVFLECVQDMDHENMFWYRQDPGLGLRLIYFSYDVKMKEKGDIPEGYSVSREKKERFSLILESASTNQTSMYLCASSFVTGQGSYEQYFGPGTRLTVT.